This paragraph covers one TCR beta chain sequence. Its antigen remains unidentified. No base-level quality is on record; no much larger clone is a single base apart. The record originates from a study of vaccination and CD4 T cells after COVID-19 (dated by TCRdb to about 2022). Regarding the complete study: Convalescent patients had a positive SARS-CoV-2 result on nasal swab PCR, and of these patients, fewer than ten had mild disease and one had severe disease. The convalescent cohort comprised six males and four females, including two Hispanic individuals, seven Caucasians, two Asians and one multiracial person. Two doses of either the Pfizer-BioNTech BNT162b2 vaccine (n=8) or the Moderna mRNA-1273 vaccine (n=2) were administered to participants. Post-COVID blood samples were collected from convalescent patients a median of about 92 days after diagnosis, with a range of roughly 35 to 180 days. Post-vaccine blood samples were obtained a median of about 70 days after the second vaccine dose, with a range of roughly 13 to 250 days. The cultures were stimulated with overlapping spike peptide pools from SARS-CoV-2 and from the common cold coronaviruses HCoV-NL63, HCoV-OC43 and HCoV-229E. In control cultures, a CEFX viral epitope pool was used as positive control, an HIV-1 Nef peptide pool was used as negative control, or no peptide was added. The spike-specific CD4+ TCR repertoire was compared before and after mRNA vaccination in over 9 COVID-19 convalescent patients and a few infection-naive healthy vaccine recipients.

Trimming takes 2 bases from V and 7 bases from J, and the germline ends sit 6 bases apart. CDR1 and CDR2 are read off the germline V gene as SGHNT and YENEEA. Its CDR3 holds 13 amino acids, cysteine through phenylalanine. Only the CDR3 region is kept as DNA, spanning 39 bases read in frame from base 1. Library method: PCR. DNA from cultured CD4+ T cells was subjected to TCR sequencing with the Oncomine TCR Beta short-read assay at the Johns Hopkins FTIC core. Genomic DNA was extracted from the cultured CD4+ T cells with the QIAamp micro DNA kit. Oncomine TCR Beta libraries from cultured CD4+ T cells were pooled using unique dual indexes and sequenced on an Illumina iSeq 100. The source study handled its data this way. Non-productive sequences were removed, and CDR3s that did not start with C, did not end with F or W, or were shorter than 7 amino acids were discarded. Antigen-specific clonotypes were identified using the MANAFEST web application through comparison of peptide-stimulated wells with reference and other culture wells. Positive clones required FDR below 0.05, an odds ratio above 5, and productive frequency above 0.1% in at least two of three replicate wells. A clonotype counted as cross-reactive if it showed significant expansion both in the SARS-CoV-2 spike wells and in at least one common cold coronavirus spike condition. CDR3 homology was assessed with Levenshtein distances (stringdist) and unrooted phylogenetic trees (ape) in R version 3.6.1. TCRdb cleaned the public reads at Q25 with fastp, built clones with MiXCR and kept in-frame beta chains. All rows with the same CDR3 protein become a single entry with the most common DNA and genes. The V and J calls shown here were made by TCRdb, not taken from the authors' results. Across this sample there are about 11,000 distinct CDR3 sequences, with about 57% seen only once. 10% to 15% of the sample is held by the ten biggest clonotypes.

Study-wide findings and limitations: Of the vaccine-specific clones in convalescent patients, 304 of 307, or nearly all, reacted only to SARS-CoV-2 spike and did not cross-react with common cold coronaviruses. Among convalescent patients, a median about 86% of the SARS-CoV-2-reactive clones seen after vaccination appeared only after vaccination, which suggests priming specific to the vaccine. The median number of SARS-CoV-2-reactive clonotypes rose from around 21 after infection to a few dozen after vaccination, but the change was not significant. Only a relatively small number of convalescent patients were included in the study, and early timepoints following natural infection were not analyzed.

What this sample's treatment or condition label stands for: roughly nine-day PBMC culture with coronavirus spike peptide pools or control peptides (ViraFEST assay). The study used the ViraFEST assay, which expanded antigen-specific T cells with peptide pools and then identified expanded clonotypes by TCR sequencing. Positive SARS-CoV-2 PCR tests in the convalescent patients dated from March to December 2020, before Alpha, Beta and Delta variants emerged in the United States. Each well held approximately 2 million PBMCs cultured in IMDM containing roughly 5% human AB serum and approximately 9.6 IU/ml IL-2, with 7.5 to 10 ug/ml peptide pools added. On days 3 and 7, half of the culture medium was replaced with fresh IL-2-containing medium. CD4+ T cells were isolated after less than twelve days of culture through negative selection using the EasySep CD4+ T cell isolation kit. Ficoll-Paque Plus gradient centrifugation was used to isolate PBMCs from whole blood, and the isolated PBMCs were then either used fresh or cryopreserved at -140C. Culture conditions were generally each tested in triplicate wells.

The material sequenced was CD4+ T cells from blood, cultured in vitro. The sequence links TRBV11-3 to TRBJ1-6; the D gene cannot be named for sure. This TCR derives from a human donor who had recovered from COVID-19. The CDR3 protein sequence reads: CASSLNRNSPLHF. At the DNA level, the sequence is TGTGCCAGCAGCTTAAATAGGAATTCACCCCTCCACTTT.